These 8 T cell receptor beta chains share one sample of origin, sequenced in a study of blood T cell repertoires in COVID-19. TCRdb's table, derived via immunoSEQ multiplex PCR, lists solely in-frame clones and lacks some. The data hold 94,000 or so clones, with 84% observed a single time. Input material: peripheral blood. These receptors were obtained from a man in his sixties with acute or convalescent COVID-19.

This clone was counted between two and nine times. V is TRBV11-1 and J is TRBJ2-1, with D perhaps TRBD2 (6 bases). The CDR3 runs 16 residues. V lost 5 bases and J lost 8, with 22 bases in between. CDR1 is SGHAT, CDR2 FQDESV, per germline (reference sequence). The CDR3 protein is CASSQNGASVFDEQFF. CDR3 nucleotide sequence: TGTGCCAGCAGCCAAAATGGAGCTAGCGTGTTCGATGAGCAGTTCTTC. Filled out from reference TRBV11-1 and TRBJ2-1, the complete variable domain reads EAEVAQSPRYKITEKSQAVAFWCDPISGHATLYWYRQILGQGPELLVQFQDESVVDDSQLPKDRFSAERLKGVDSTLKIQPAELGDSAMYLCASSQNGASVFDEQFFGPGTRLTVL.

This clone was observed once. The chain carries TRBV3-1 (or the pseudogene TRBV3-2) and TRBJ2-1; 14 nucleotides line up with TRBD2. The junction had 2 bases not matched to a gene; V was cut back by 1 base and J by 3 bases. Germline-derived CDR1 and CDR2 are LGHDT and YNNKEL (reference sequence). The length of the CDR3 is 17 residues. In DNA, the CDR3 is TGTGCCAGCAGCCAAGGCGGGACTAGCGGGGGCTACAATGAGCAGTTCTTC. This codes for CASSQGGTSGGYNEQFF.

This clone was seen a handful of times. The V gene is TRBV7-2, the J gene TRBJ2-7; weak D call: TRBD2 (6 bases). There are 15 residues in the CDR3. Germline V gives CDR1 SGHTA, CDR2 FQGNSA. The V gene lost 5 bases and the J gene lost 0 bases, with 14 bases spanning the gap. The CDR3 sequence: CASSPAGTYSYEQYF. DNA for the CDR3: TGTGCCAGCAGCCCAGCCGGGACTTACTCCTACGAGCAGTACTTC.

The rearrangement uses TRBV18 and TRBJ1-1, with TRBD1 matching 9 bases. CDR3 size: 15 residues. The V segment lost 2 bases and the J segment 4 bases; nucleotides outside the gene matches: 5. Germline CDR1 is KGHSH and CDR2 is LQKENI. The CDR3 loop reads CASSPGTGRVTEAFF. As DNA, the CDR3 is TGTGCCAGCTCACCAGGGACAGGGCGGGTCACTGAAGCTTTCTTT. Supplemented by reference TRBV18 and TRBJ1-1, the full variable domain reads NAGVMQNPRHLVRRRGQEARLRCSPMKGHSHVYWYRQLPEEGLKFMVYLQKENIIDESGMPKERFSAEFPKEGPSILRIQQVVRGDSAAYFCASSPGTGRVTEAFFGQGTRLTVV.

The chain uses TRBV11-2 and TRBJ1-2; the D is unclear. V was trimmed by 3 bases and J by 5 bases, leaving 10 bases between them. The CDR3 sequence is 13 residues long. Germline assignment: CDR1 SGHAT and CDR2 FQNNGV. CDR3 coding DNA: TGTGCCAGCAGCTTGGAAGGGAGTTATGGCTACACCTTC. Translating it yields CASSLEGSYGYTF.

The rearrangement joins TRBV6-5 to TRBJ1-2; weak D call: TRBD1 (5 bases). Per germline, CDR1 MNHEY and CDR2 SVGAGI. V shed 3 bases and J shed 1 base, with 6 bases lying between them. The CDR3 is 13 amino acids. The chain's CDR3 is CASSYDSNYGYTF. The CDR3 bases are TGTGCCAGCAGTTATGACAGTAACTATGGCTACACCTTC.

The V call is TRBV7-6, the J call TRBJ2-2; the match to TRBD2 covers 9 bases. CDR3 length: 16 amino acids. V shed 5 bases, J shed 3 bases, and the junction held 7 bases outside the gene matches. Germline V lookup: CDR1 SGHVS, CDR2 FNYEAQ. This CDR3 is CASSLSLAGDTGELFF. CDR3 coding DNA: TGTGCCAGCAGCCTCTCATTAGCGGGAGACACCGGGGAGCTGTTTTTT.

This sequence joins TRBV15 and TRBJ1-2; D is uncertain. The germline V gene has CDR1 LNHNV and CDR2 YYDKDF (reference sequence). This CDR3 region has 14 residues. The ends were cut back, 0 bases at V and 5 bases at J, with 10 bases in the middle. CDR3 bases: TGTGCCACCAGCAGAGAGGGCGGGATGTATGGCTACACCTTC. Translated, it gives CATSREGGMYGYTF.